The 25 T cell receptor beta chains below all came from one sample that was sequenced in a study of T cell changes during pregnancy in multiple sclerosis. The method was immunoSEQ multiplex PCR; TCRdb's version includes in-frame clones alone and lacks a portion of them. This table holds some 37,000 clones, around 90% found once. The source was CD4+ T cells from peripheral blood mononuclear cells, collected after pregnancy. The origin of the receptors is a female donor in good health, enrolled as a control in a pregnancy study.

The chain couples TRBV5-6 to TRBJ2-5; 11 positions agree with TRBD2. Trimming cost V 2 bases and J 2 bases; bases outside gene matches: 2. Per germline, CDR1 SGHDT and CDR2 YYEEEE. The CDR3 sequence is 15 residues long. The CDR3 region is CASSLLAGGQETQYF. CDR3 in DNA: TGTGCCAGCAGCTTATTAGCGGGAGGGCAAGAGACCCAGTACTTC.

The chain uses TRBV5-6 and TRBJ2-3; unclear D gene. With 7 bases removed from V and 2 bases from J, the gap between germline ends came to 11 bases. The V gene's germline CDR1 is SGHDT and CDR2 YYEEEE. The CDR3 sequence is 13 residues long. The DNA of the CDR3 is TGTGCCAGCGCAACAGTTTCCACAGATACGCAGTATTTT. This codes for CASATVSTDTQYF.

J is TRBJ1-2 and V is TRBV30; D is unclear. Germline assignment: CDR1 GTSNPN and CDR2 SVGIG (reference sequence). The CDR3 length is 16 residues. Deletions cut 1 base from V and 4 bases from J, with 19 bases between. CDR3 residues: CAWSALSRPAAYGYTF. The DNA for the CDR3 is TGTGCCTGGAGTGCCTTGAGTAGACCTGCGGCCTATGGCTACACCTTC.

The V gene is TRBV27, the J gene TRBJ2-1; 9 nucleotides match TRBD2. V was pared by 10 bases and J by 0 bases, with 10 bases of the junction left unmatched. The V gene's germline CDR1 is MNHEY and CDR2 SMNVEV (reference sequence). This CDR3 comprises 16 residues. CDR3 residues: CATRLAAKSSYNEQFF. For the CDR3, the DNA is TGTGCCACCCGACTAGCGGCAAAGAGCTCCTACAATGAGCAGTTCTTC.

As DNA, the CDR3 is TGTGCCAGCAGCTCGGGTCTTTGGGATCAGCCCCAGCATTTT. This codes for CASSSGLWDQPQHF. This chain links TRBV7-6 with TRBJ1-5; unclear D gene. This CDR3 is built from 14 residues. With 4 bases removed from V and 5 bases from J, the gap between germline ends came to 12 bases. Germline V lookup: CDR1 SGHVS, CDR2 FNYEAQ.

The chain links TRBV7-9 to TRBJ1-4, with a tentative D call TRBD1 (5 bases). V was clipped by 1 base and J by 2 bases, with 8 bases between them. The CDR3 extends over 15 amino acids. Germline-derived CDR1 and CDR2 are SEHNR and FQNEAQ (reference sequence). DNA for the CDR3: TGTGCCAGCAGCTTAGAGGACATCACTAATGAAAAACTGTTTTTT. Translating gives CASSLEDITNEKLFF.

This rearrangement joins TRBV2 to TRBJ2-3, with D possibly being TRBD1 (6 bases). The CDR3 length is 13 residues. Germline CDR1 SNHLY, CDR2 FYNNEI. The V end lost 6 bases, the J end lost 2 bases, and 9 bases lay between the germline ends. The DNA of the CDR3 is TGTGCCAGCAGGACAGGTTCCACAGATACGCAGTATTTT. It codes for CASRTGSTDTQYF. The full variable domain, completed using reference TRBV2 and TRBJ2-3, is EPEVTQTPSHQVTQMGQEVILRCVPISNHLYFYWYRQILGQKVEFLVSFYNNEISEKSEIFDDQFSVERPDGSNFTLKIRSTKLEDSAMYFCASRTGSTDTQYFGPGTRLTVL.

This chain uses TRBV18 with TRBJ1-1, with D tentatively TRBD1 (5 bases). V gave up 3 bases and J gave up 1 base, with 6 bases separating them. The CDR3 sequence is 13 residues long. The germline V gene encodes CDR1 KGHSH and CDR2 LQKENI. CDR3 nucleotides: TGTGCCAGCTCACCGGGGGGGAACACTGAAGCTTTCTTT. Its protein product is CASSPGGNTEAFF.

The chain employs TRBV2 and TRBJ1-1; 9 bases map to TRBD1. Looked up from germline, CDR1 is SNHLY and CDR2 is FYNNEI. The CDR3 contains 14 residues. The trim removed 5 bases at V and 5 bases at J, leaving 6 bases unmatched. CDR3 DNA: TGTGCCAGCAGTCTCACAGGGGGCCGGACTGAAGCTTTCTTT. This encodes CASSLTGGRTEAFF.

V usage is TRBV4-1 and J usage is TRBJ1-4; a possible D gene is TRBD1 (6 bases). The CDR3 sequence is 14 residues long. Between the trimmed V and J ends, which lost 4 bases and 8 bases, there was a span of 14 bases. CDR1 and CDR2 (germline): MGHRA, YSYEKL. The CDR3 loop reads CASSRARGDEKLFF. CDR3 DNA: TGCGCCAGCAGCCGAGCCAGGGGCGACGAAAAACTGTTTTTT.

J is TRBJ1-6 and V is TRBV11-2, with D tentatively TRBD1 (6 bases). In germline, CDR1 is SGHAT, CDR2 FQNNGV. The CDR3 length is 14 residues. Trimming took off 3 bases at V and 7 bases at J, with 10 bases between the two ends. CDR3 residues: CASSFSGDNSPLHF. Written as DNA, the CDR3 is TGTGCCAGCAGCTTTTCAGGGGACAATTCACCCCTCCACTTT.

The chain uses TRBV13 and TRBJ2-2; 8 bases fit TRBD2. From germline, CDR1 is PRHDT and CDR2 FYEKMQ (reference sequence). The CDR3 sequence is 18 residues long. V gave up 4 bases and J gave up 1 base; unmatched junction bases: 11. Here the CDR3 DNA reads TGTGCCAGCAGCTCCGGACTAGCCCACGCCGGGAACACCGGGGAGCTGTTTTTT. It is translated as CASSSGLAHAGNTGELFF. The variable domain in full, with the rest retrieved from reference TRBV13 and TRBJ2-2, is AAGVIQSPRHLIKEKRETATLKCYPIPRHDTVYWYQQGPGQDPQFLISFYEKMQSDKGSIPDRFSAQQFSDYHSELNMSSLELGDSALYFCASSSGLAHAGNTGELFFGEGSRLTVL.

The rearrangement uses TRBV6-4 and TRBJ2-2; 9 bases match TRBD2. The V gene's germline CDR1 is MRHNA and CDR2 SNTAGT. The junction had 3 bases not matched to a gene; V was cut back by 5 bases and J by 2 bases. The CDR3 runs 15 residues. This chain's CDR3 is CASSLTSGNTGELFF. In nucleotides, the CDR3 is TGTGCCAGCAGTCTGACTAGCGGAAACACCGGGGAGCTGTTTTTT.

The chain carries TRBV19 and TRBJ1-1; the D gene is possibly TRBD1 (6 bases). The ends were cut back, 5 bases at V and 1 base at J, with 11 bases in the middle. The length of the CDR3 is 14 residues. Germline V CDR1 and CDR2: LNHDA, SQIVND (reference sequence). The DNA of the CDR3 is TGTGCCAGTAGTTTTTTACAGGGGAACACTGAAGCTTTCTTT. It encodes CASSFLQGNTEAFF.

The chain has TRBV5-1 and TRBJ1-2, with unresolved D. This CDR3 contains 16 residues. Per the germline V gene, CDR1 is SGHRS and CDR2 is YFSETQ. V gave up 0 bases and J gave up 11 bases, with 23 bases separating them. The CDR3 nucleotides read TGCGCCAGCAGCTTGGAGCCCCTCGGGGTTGCTATCAGGTACACCTTC. Translating it yields CASSLEPLGVAIRYTF.

DNA of the CDR3: TGTGCCAGCAGTCCCGGGACCCCCAAAGGGGGAAACACTGAAGCTTTCTTT. This codes for CASSPGTPKGGNTEAFF. The chain uses TRBV28 and TRBJ1-1, with D tentatively TRBD1 (6 bases). The V and J ends lost 5 bases and 2 bases respectively, with 21 bases between them. The germline V gene encodes CDR1 MDHEN and CDR2 SYDVKM. This CDR3 has 17 amino acids.

The chain couples TRBV5-4 to TRBJ2-7, with D maybe TRBD2 (6 bases). CDR3 size: 14 residues. The V gene's germline CDR1 is SGHNT and CDR2 YYREEE (reference sequence). V dropped 2 bases and J dropped 5 bases, with 14 bases sitting between them. CDR3 nucleotide sequence: TGTGCCAGCAGCTTAGCGGGCAGGGCCCACGAGCAGTACTTC. Translating gives CASSLAGRAHEQYF.

This clone has just one count. V usage is TRBV21-1 and J usage is TRBJ1-3. TRBV21-1 is noted as a pseudogene. The CDR3 runs to 16 residues. The CDR3 reads CASSKSNIPQGNTIYF. DNA for the CDR3: TGTGCCAGCAGCAAATCTAATATCCCGCAAGGAAACACCATATATTTT.

This chain joins TRBV9 and TRBJ2-1; 9 bases fit TRBD2. The CDR3 totals 19 residues. V was pared by 4 bases and J by 1 base, with 15 bases of the junction left unmatched. The germline CDR1 and CDR2 sequences are SGDLS and YYNGEE. The CDR3 spells CASSPRIFSGRYSYNEQFF. The DNA for the CDR3 is TGTGCCAGCAGCCCCCGGATTTTTAGCGGGAGATATTCCTACAATGAGCAGTTCTTC.

This chain uses TRBV27 with TRBJ2-1; 11 positions match TRBD2. CDR1 is MNHEY and CDR2 is SMNVEV in the germline V gene (reference sequence). Losses at the gene ends were 7 bases for V and 6 bases for J; bases not matched to a gene: 5. CDR3 size: 14 residues. CDR3 sequence: CASTIAGGPNEQFF. The CDR3 DNA is TGTGCCAGCACCATAGCGGGAGGGCCCAATGAGCAGTTCTTC.

The genes are TRBV11-3 and TRBJ1-4; TRBD1 matches 8 bases. V was clipped by 1 base and J by 0 bases; unmatched bases: 7. The CDR3 totals 18 residues. CDR1 and CDR2 from the germline V gene are SGHNT and YENEEA. The CDR3 nucleotides are TGTGCCAGCAGCTTAGGTGACAGGGGACAGTCAACTAATGAAAAACTGTTTTTT. Translation: CASSLGDRGQSTNEKLFF.

This sequence joins TRBV19 and TRBJ1-5; D may be TRBD1 (6 bases). The germline gives CDR1 LNHDA, CDR2 SQIVND (reference sequence). This CDR3 has 15 amino acids. Trimming took 6 bases from V and 0 from J, leaving 12 bases between them. In nucleotides, the CDR3 is TGTGCCAGTAGGGTGGACAGTTTTAGCAATCAGCCCCAGCATTTT. Translated: CASRVDSFSNQPQHF.

The rearrangement links TRBV30 to TRBJ2-3; D unclear. V gave up 2 bases and J gave up 4 bases, with 13 bases separating them. This CDR3 contains 14 residues. The germline CDR1 and CDR2 sequences are GTSNPN and SVGIG (reference sequence). The CDR3 DNA sequence: TGTGCCTGGAGTATAGAATATGAGGCAGATACGCAGTATTTT. Translating gives CAWSIEYEADTQYF.

The chain has TRBV6-6 and TRBJ2-2, with D maybe TRBD1 (5 bases). Germline V CDR1 and CDR2: MNHNY, SVGAGI (reference sequence). CDR3 size: 15 residues. The V end was cut by 2 bases, the J end by 0 bases, with 7 bases between. In nucleotides, the CDR3 is TGTGCCAGCAGTTACGACAGCACGAACACCGGGGAGCTGTTTTTT. This translates into CASSYDSTNTGELFF.

The chain links TRBV19 to TRBJ2-2; 8 nucleotides agree with TRBD1. J was trimmed by 3 bases and V by 6 bases; bases with no gene match: 9. CDR3 size: 16 residues. Germline-derived CDR1 and CDR2 are LNHDA and SQIVND (reference sequence). This chain's CDR3 is CASRGPGQADTGELFF. The CDR3 DNA reads TGTGCCAGTAGGGGCCCGGGACAGGCGGACACCGGGGAGCTGTTTTTT.